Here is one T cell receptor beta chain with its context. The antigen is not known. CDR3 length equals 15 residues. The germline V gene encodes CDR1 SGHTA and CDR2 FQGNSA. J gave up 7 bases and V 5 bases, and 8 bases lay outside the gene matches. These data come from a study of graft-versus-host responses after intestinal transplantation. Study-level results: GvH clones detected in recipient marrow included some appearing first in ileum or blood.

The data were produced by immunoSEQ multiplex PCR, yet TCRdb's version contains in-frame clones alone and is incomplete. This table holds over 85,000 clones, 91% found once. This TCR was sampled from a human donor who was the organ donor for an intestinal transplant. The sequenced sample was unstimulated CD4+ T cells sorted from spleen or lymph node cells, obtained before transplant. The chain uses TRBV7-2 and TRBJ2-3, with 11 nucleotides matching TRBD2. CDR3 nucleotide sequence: TGTGCCAGCAGCGTTAGCGGGGGGGCCTCTTATACGCAGTATTTT. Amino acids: CASSVSGGASYTQYF.